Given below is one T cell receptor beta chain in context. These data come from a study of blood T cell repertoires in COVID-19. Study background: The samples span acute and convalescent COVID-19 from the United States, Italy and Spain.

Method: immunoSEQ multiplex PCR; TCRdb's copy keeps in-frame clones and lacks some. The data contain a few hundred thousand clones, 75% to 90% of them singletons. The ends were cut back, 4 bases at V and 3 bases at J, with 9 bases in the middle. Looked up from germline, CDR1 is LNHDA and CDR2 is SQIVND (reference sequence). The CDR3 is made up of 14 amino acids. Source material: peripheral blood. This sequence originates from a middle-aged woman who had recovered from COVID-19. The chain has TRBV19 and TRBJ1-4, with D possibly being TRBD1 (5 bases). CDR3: CASSRGTANEKLFF. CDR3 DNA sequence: TGTGCCAGTAGTAGGGGCACGGCTAATGAAAAACTGTTTTTT.